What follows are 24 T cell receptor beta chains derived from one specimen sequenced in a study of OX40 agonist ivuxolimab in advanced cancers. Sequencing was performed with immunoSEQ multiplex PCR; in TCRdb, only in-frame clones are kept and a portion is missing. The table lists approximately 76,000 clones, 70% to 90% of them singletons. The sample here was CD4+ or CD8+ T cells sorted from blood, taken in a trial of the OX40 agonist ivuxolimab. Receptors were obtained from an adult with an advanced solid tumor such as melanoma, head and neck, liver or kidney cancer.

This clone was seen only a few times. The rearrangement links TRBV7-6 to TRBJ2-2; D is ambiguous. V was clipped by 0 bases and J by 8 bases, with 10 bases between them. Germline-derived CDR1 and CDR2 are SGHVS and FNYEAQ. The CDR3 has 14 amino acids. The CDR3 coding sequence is TGTGCCAGCAGCTTAGCCCCTGGCCCTGGGGAGCTGTTTTTT. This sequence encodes CASSLAPGPGELFF.

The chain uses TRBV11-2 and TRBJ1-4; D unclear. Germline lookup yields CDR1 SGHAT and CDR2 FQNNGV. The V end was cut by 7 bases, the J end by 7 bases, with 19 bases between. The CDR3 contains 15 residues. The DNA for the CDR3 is TGTGCCAGCACCGAGACTTCCACTGAGTCTGAAAAACTGTTTTTT. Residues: CASTETSTESEKLFF.

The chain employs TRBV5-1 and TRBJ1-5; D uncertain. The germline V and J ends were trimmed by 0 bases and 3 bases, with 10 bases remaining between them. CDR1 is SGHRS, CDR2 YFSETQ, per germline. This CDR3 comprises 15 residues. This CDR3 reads CASSLAGVDNQPQHF. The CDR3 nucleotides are TGCGCCAGCAGCTTGGCAGGAGTTGACAATCAGCCCCAGCATTTT.

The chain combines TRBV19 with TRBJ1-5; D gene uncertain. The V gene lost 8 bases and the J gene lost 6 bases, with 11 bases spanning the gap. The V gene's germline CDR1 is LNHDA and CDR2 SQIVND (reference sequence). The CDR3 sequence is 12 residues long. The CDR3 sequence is CASGPKFQPQHF. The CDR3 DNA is TGTGCCAGTGGGCCCAAATTTCAGCCCCAGCATTTT.

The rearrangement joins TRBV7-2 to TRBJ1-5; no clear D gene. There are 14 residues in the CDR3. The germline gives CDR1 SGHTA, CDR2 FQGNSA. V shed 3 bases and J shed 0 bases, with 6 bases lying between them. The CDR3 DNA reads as TGTGCCAGCAGCTTGGGGTATAGCAATCAGCCCCAGCATTTT. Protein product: CASSLGYSNQPQHF.

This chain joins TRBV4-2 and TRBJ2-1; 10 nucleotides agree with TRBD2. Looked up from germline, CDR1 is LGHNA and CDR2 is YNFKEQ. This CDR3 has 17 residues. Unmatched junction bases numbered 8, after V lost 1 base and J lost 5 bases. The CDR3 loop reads CASSQVNERGGNNEQFF. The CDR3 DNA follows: TGTGCCAGCAGCCAAGTGAACGAGCGGGGGGGAAACAATGAGCAGTTCTTC.

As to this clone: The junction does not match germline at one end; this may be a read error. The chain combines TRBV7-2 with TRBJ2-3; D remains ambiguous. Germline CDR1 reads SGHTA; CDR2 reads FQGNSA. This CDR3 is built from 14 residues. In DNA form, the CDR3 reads TGTGCCAGCAGCTTAGATGGTAGCAGAGATACGCAGTATTTT. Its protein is CASSLDGSRDTQYF.

In nucleotides, the CDR3 is TGTGCCAGCTCACCGAACAGGGAGTATGGCTACACCTTC. It codes for CASSPNREYGYTF. The rearrangement joins TRBV18 to TRBJ1-2; D perhaps matches TRBD1 (6 bases). Germline CDR1 KGHSH, CDR2 LQKENI. This CDR3 region has 13 residues. V was trimmed by 3 bases and J by 5 bases, leaving 10 bases between them.

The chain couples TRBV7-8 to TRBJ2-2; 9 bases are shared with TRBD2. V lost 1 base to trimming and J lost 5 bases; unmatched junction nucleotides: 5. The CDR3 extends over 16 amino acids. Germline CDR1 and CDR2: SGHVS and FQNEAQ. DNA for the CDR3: TGTGCCAGCAGCTTAGAGTCTAGCGGGACTACCGGGGAGCTGTTTTTT. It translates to CASSLESSGTTGELFF.

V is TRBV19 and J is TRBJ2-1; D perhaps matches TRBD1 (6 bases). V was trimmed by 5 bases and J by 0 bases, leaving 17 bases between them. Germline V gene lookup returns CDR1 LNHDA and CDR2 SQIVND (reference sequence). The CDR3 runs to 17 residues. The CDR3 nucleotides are TGTGCCAGTAGTTCTTGCCAGGGGAAATGCTCCTACAATGAGCAGTTCTTC. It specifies CASSSCQGKCSYNEQFF. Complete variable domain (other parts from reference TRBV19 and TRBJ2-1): DGGITQSPKYLFRKEGQNVTLSCEQNLNHDAMYWYRQDPGQGLRLIYYSQIVNDFQKGDIAEGYSVSREKKESFPLTVTSAQKNPTAFYLCASSSCQGKCSYNEQFFGPGTRLTVL.

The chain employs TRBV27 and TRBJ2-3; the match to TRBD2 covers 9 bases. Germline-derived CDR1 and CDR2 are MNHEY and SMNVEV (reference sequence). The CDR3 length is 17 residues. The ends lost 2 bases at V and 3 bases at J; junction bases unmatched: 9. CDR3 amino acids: CASSLGVSGGPTDTQYF. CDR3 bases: TGTGCCAGCAGTTTAGGGGTCAGCGGGGGGCCGACAGATACGCAGTATTTT.

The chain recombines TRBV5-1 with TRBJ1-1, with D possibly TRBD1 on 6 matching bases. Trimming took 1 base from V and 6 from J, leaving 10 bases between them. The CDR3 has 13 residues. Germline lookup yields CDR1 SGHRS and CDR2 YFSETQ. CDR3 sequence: CASSLTGTAEAFF. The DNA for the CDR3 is TGCGCCAGCAGCTTGACAGGGACCGCTGAAGCTTTCTTT.

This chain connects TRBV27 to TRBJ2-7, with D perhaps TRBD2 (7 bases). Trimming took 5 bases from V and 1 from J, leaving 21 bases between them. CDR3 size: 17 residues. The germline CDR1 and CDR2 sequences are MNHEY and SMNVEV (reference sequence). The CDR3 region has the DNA TGTGCCAGCAGTCCCCCTGGGAGGGGACAAGGTTCCTACGAGCAGTACTTC. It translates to CASSPPGRGQGSYEQYF.

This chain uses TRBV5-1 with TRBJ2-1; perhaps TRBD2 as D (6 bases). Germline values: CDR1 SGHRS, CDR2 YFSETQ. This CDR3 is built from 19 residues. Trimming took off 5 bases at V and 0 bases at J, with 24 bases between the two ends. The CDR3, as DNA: TGCGCCAGCAGGCACGGGGATGTACTGGGGCGGGACTCCTACAATGAGCAGTTCTTC. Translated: CASRHGDVLGRDSYNEQFF. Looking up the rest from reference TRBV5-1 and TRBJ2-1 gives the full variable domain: KAGVTQTPRYLIKTRGQQVTLSCSPISGHRSVSWYQQTPGQGLQFLFEYFSETQRNKGNFPGRFSGRQFSNSRSEMNVSTLELGDSALYLCASRHGDVLGRDSYNEQFFGPGTRLTVL.

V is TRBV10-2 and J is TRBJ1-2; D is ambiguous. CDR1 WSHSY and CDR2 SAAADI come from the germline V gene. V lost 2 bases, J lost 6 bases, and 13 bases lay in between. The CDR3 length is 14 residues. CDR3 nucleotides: TGCGCCAGCAGTGAGGGCAGTCCCGTGAATGGCTACACCTTC. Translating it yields CASSEGSPVNGYTF.

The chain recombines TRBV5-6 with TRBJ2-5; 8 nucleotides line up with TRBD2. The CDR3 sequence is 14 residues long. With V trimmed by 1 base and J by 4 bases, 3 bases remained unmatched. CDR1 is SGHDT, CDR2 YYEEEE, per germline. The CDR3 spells CASSLMAGGETQYF. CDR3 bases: TGTGCCAGCAGCTTGATGGCGGGGGGAGAGACCCAGTACTTC.

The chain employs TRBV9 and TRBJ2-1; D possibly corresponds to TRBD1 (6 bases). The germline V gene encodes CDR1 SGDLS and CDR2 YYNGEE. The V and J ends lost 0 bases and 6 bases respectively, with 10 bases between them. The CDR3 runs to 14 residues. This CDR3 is CASSVVVGGNEQFF. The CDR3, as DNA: TGTGCCAGCAGCGTAGTGGTAGGGGGCAATGAGCAGTTCTTC.

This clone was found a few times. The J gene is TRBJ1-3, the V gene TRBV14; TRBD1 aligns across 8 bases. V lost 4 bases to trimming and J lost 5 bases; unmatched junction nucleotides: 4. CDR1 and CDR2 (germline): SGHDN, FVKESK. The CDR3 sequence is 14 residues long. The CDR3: CASSLGTGRNTIYF. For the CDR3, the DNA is TGTGCCAGCAGCCTCGGGACAGGTCGAAACACCATATATTTT.

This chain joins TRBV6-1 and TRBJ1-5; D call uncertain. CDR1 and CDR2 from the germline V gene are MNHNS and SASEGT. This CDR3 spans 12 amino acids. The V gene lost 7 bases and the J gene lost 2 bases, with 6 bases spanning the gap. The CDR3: CASNGGNQPQHF. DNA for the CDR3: TGTGCCAGCAACGGGGGCAATCAGCCCCAGCATTTT.

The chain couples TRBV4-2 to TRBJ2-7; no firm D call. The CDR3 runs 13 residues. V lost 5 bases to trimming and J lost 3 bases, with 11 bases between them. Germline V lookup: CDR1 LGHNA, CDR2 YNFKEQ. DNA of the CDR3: TGTGCCAGCAGCTCCGAGGTGAGCTACGAGCAGTACTTC. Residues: CASSSEVSYEQYF.

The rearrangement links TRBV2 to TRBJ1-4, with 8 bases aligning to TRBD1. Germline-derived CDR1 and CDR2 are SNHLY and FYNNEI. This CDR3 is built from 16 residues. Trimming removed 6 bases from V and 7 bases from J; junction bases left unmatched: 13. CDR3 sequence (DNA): TGTGCCAGCAGCGGCCGGACAGGGCGGGTCGGTGAAAAACTGTTTTTT. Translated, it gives CASSGRTGRVGEKLFF.

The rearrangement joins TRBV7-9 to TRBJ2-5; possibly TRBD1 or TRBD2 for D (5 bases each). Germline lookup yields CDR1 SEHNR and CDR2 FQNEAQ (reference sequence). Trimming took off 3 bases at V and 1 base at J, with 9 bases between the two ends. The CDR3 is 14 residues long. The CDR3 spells CASSFSGAQETQYF. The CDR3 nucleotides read TGTGCCAGCAGCTTCTCCGGGGCCCAAGAGACCCAGTACTTC.

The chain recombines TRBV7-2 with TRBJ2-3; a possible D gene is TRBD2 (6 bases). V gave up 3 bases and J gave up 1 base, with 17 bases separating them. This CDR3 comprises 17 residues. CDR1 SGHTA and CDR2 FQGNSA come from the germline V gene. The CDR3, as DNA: TGTGCCAGCAGCTTGGTAGGCGGGGCCGCAGGCACAGATACGCAGTATTTT. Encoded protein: CASSLVGGAAGTDTQYF.

CDR3 in amino acids: CASRPPRSGGELFF. The CDR3 nucleotides are TGTGCCAGCAGACCACCCCGAAGCGGCGGGGAGCTGTTTTTT. The chain joins TRBV28 to TRBJ2-2, with a tentative D call TRBD2 (5 bases). Germline V gene lookup returns CDR1 MDHEN and CDR2 SYDVKM. This CDR3 is built from 14 residues. V lost 6 bases and J lost 7, with 15 bases in between. Full variable domain (missing parts from reference TRBV28 and TRBJ2-2): DVKVTQSSRYLVKRTGEKVFLECVQDMDHENMFWYRQDPGLGLRLIYFSYDVKMKEKGDIPEGYSVSREKKERFSLILESASTNQTSMYLCASRPPRSGGELFFGEGSRLTVL.